Each of the 31 T cell receptor beta chains below was sequenced from the same sample in a study of T cell responses to AZD1222 COVID-19 vaccine. TCRdb keeps only in-frame clones here, not all; method: immunoSEQ multiplex PCR. The table shows roughly 140,000 clones, with 80% to 95% occurring only once. The material sequenced was peripheral blood, taken on day 0 of MenACWY control vaccination. Receptors originate from an adult in good health.

This sequence joins TRBV7-8 and TRBJ1-2; D gene ambiguous. V was trimmed by 1 base and J by 0 bases, leaving 9 bases between them. From germline, CDR1 is SGHVS and CDR2 FQNEAQ. The CDR3 is made up of 15 amino acids. The chain's CDR3 is CASSLVTGSNYGYTF. CDR3 DNA sequence: TGTGCCAGCAGCTTAGTCACGGGCTCTAACTATGGCTACACCTTC.

This sequence joins TRBV19 and TRBJ2-1; TRBD1 aligns across 8 bases. The germline V gene encodes CDR1 LNHDA and CDR2 SQIVND (reference sequence). This CDR3 contains 12 residues. The J segment lost 9 bases and the V segment lost 5 bases, leaving 3 bases of the junction unmatched. The DNA for the CDR3 is TGTGCCAGTAGTGTGACAGGGGTTGAGCAGTTCTTC. Its translation: CASSVTGVEQFF.

This chain joins TRBV27 and TRBJ1-5; no reliable D call. Germline assignment: CDR1 MNHEY and CDR2 SMNVEV (reference sequence). This CDR3 spans 16 amino acids. Trimming left V 5 bases short and J 0 bases short, with 14 bases between. The CDR3: CASSQTDGVSNQPQHF. The CDR3 region has the DNA TGTGCCAGCAGTCAAACGGACGGAGTTAGCAATCAGCCCCAGCATTTT.

This clone was seen only a few times. V is TRBV6-1 and J is TRBJ2-3; 9 nucleotides agree with TRBD1. The germline CDR1 and CDR2 sequences are MNHNS and SASEGT. J was trimmed by 0 bases and V by 2 bases; bases with no gene match: 6. This CDR3 region has 17 residues. This CDR3 is CASSEISGTGSTDTQYF. In DNA form, the CDR3 reads TGTGCCAGCAGTGAAATTTCCGGGACAGGGAGCACAGATACGCAGTATTTT.

The chain is built from TRBV19 and TRBJ2-3, with D uncertain. Germline V gene lookup returns CDR1 LNHDA and CDR2 SQIVND (reference sequence). Deletions cut 2 bases from V and 1 base from J, with 7 bases between. CDR3 length: 14 amino acids. In nucleotides, the CDR3 is TGTGCCAGTAGTATACCGGGTGGCACAGATACGCAGTATTTT. The encoded protein is CASSIPGGTDTQYF.

This clone was detected a few times. J is TRBJ2-2 and V is TRBV9; 10 nucleotides agree with TRBD2. This CDR3 region has 17 residues. The ends lost 6 bases at V and 2 bases at J; junction bases unmatched: 10. CDR1 is SGDLS, CDR2 YYNGEE, per germline. The CDR3 protein is CASTLGGTSVNTGELFF. CDR3 sequence (DNA): TGTGCCAGCACCCTAGGGGGGACTAGCGTAAACACCGGGGAGCTGTTTTTT.

The chain combines TRBV5-1 with TRBJ2-3; TRBD2 is a possible D gene (6 bases). CDR1 is SGHRS, CDR2 YFSETQ, per germline. This CDR3 comprises 15 residues. Trimming took off 3 bases at V and 1 base at J, with 12 bases between the two ends. The CDR3 here is CASSSRLGGTDTQYF. The CDR3 region has the DNA TGCGCCAGCAGCTCCCGACTAGGGGGCACAGATACGCAGTATTTT.

The chain uses TRBV12-3 or TRBV12-4 and TRBJ1-2; D uncertain. V was trimmed by 1 base and J by 1 base, leaving 4 bases between them. The length of the CDR3 is 13 residues. The CDR3 sequence: CASSLVDNYGYTF. CDR3 nucleotides: TGTGCCAGCAGTTTAGTGGATAACTATGGCTACACCTTC.

This clone was seen only a few times. J is TRBJ1-1 and V is TRBV21-1; no check of the table's D call, TRBD1, against the DNA was made. TRBV21-1 is designated a pseudogene. The CDR3 length is 15 residues. The CDR3 DNA reads as TGTGCCAGCAGCAAAGGGGACAGGGGATCCACTGAAGCTTTCTTT. As protein: CASSKGDRGSTEAFF.

V and J are TRBV9 and TRBJ1-2, with unresolved D. Germline-derived CDR1 and CDR2 are SGDLS and YYNGEE. The CDR3 covers 13 residues. The germline V and J ends were trimmed by 0 bases and 3 bases, with 6 bases remaining between them. The CDR3 DNA sequence: TGTGCCAGCAGCGTAGACAGAGACTATGGCTACACCTTC. Translated: CASSVDRDYGYTF.

The chain has TRBV30 and TRBJ1-6; the D is unclear. Germline V gene sequence: CDR1 GTSNPN, CDR2 SVGIG (reference sequence). The V end was cut by 2 bases, the J end by 7 bases, with 9 bases between. The CDR3 covers 13 residues. This CDR3 is CAWSPSGNSPLHF. CDR3 nucleotides: TGTGCCTGGAGTCCCTCGGGGAATTCACCCCTCCACTTT. The full variable domain, in which reference TRBV30 and TRBJ1-6 provide the parts outside the CDR3, is SQTIHQWPATLVQPVGSPLSLECTVEGTSNPNLYWYRQAAGRGLQLLFYSVGIGQISSEVPQNLSASRPQDRQFILSSKKLLLSDSGFYLCAWSPSGNSPLHFGNGTRLTVT.

This rearrangement joins TRBV19 to TRBJ1-5, with unresolved D. The V end was cut by 5 bases, the J end by 0 bases, with 17 bases between. Germline CDR1 is LNHDA and CDR2 is SQIVND (reference sequence). CDR3 length: 17 residues. CDR3 sequence: CASSPYASFDSNQPQHF. The CDR3 region has the DNA TGTGCCAGTAGTCCCTACGCCTCGTTCGATAGCAATCAGCCCCAGCATTTT.

The rearrangement links TRBV10-1 to TRBJ2-1, with D uncertain. This CDR3 is 14 amino acids long. V shed 3 bases and J shed 6 bases, with 12 bases lying between them. Germline values: CDR1 WNHNN, CDR2 SYGVQD (reference sequence). CDR3 coding DNA: TGCGCCAGCAGTGATAGCAGGCGCAGCAATGAGCAGTTCTTC. It encodes CASSDSRRSNEQFF.

The chain combines TRBV29-1 with TRBJ2-7; D is possibly TRBD1 (5 bases). Germline CDR1 is SQVTM and CDR2 is ANQGSEA. Trimming removed 7 bases from V and 0 bases from J, with 10 bases in between. This CDR3 has 12 amino acids. The CDR3 DNA reads TGCAGCGCTGGACACGACTCCTACGAGCAGTACTTC. This encodes CSAGHDSYEQYF.

This clone came up once. The chain couples TRBV6-5 to TRBJ1-2; 7 nucleotides align to TRBD1. CDR3 length equals 12 residues. Losses at the gene ends were 6 bases for V and 8 bases for J; bases not matched to a gene: 6. Germline lookup yields CDR1 MNHEY and CDR2 SVGAGI. CDR3 sequence reads: CASRGQSRGYTF. DNA of the CDR3: TGTGCCAGCAGGGGACAGTCACGAGGCTACACCTTC.

The chain combines TRBV6-5 with TRBJ1-2; D gene unclear. This CDR3 spans 13 amino acids. Germline assignment: CDR1 MNHEY and CDR2 SVGAGI. Trimming took off 8 bases at V and 5 bases at J, with 15 bases between the two ends. As DNA, the CDR3 is TGTGCCAGCCGTAGAGCCGGCCTGTATGGCTACACCTTC. It codes for CASRRAGLYGYTF.

The rearrangement joins TRBV3-1 (or the pseudogene TRBV3-2) to TRBJ1-6; tentatively, D is TRBD1 (5 bases). V was trimmed by 7 bases and J by 8 bases, leaving 15 bases between them. The germline CDR1 and CDR2 sequences are LGHDT and YNNKEL (reference sequence). CDR3 length equals 14 residues. The CDR3, as DNA: TGTGCCAGCACGGCGACAGAGCGATATTCACCCCTCCACTTT. Translated, it gives CASTATERYSPLHF.

The chain couples TRBV6-5 to TRBJ1-2, with 8 bases matching TRBD1. The CDR3 runs 14 residues. Germline loops: CDR1 MNHEY, CDR2 SVGAGI. V lost 0 bases to trimming and J lost 8 bases; unmatched junction nucleotides: 5. For the CDR3, the DNA is TGTGCCAGCAGTTACTCGGGACAGGTATCCGGCTACACCTTC. Amino acids: CASSYSGQVSGYTF.

Only a few counts were recorded for this clone. The J gene is TRBJ1-1, the V gene TRBV7-3; the D gene is possibly TRBD1 (6 bases). Germline-derived CDR1 and CDR2 are SGHTA and FQGTGA. Trimming removed 5 bases at V and 6 bases at J, with 22 bases between. The CDR3 consists of 16 residues. In nucleotides, the CDR3 is TGTGCCAGCAGCCCCCAACCACTAAACAGGGAGGCTGAAGCTTTCTTT. It yields the protein CASSPQPLNREAEAFF.

This clone has at least ten counts. The chain employs TRBV6-4 and TRBJ2-1; 13 nucleotides match TRBD2. This CDR3 contains 15 residues. Germline V gene sequence: CDR1 MRHNA, CDR2 SNTAGT. V lost 3 bases, J lost 8 bases, and 4 bases stayed unmatched. DNA of the CDR3: TGTGCCAGCAGTGAAGGGACTAGCGGGAACGATGAGCAGTTCTTC. Residues: CASSEGTSGNDEQFF.

The rearrangement joins TRBV27 to TRBJ2-7, with TRBD1 as a possible D gene (6 bases). Germline values: CDR1 MNHEY, CDR2 SMNVEV (reference sequence). This CDR3 has 14 residues. V was shortened by 6 bases and J by 3 bases, with 15 bases between the two germline ends. The CDR3 region has the DNA TGTGCCAGCAGCTACCAGGGACACAGCTACGAGCAGTACTTC. Its protein product is CASSYQGHSYEQYF.

V is TRBV5-4 and J is TRBJ2-3; no firm D call. The CDR3 spans 14 residues. CDR1 SGHNT and CDR2 YYREEE come from the germline V gene (reference sequence). Trimming stripped 7 bases from V and 1 base from J, with 13 bases between. The CDR3 DNA is TGTGCCAGCGGGCCGAGTGGGGGCACAGATACGCAGTATTTT. Translated: CASGPSGGTDTQYF.

The chain is built from TRBV7-6 and TRBJ2-7; D gene uncertain. CDR1 is SGHVS and CDR2 is FNYEAQ in the germline V gene. Trimming stripped 0 bases from V and 4 bases from J, with 10 bases between. The CDR3 covers 14 residues. DNA of the CDR3: TGTGCCAGCAGCTTAGCGTGGGATAGTTACGAGCAGTACTTC. It encodes CASSLAWDSYEQYF.

The chain joins TRBV18 to TRBJ1-1, with D perhaps TRBD1 (5 bases). V lost 3 bases, J lost 0 bases, and 14 bases lay in between. Germline V gene sequence: CDR1 KGHSH, CDR2 LQKENI. The CDR3 consists of 16 residues. In DNA, the CDR3 is TGTGCCAGCTCACCCCAACTGGGGGGTTTGAACACTGAAGCTTTCTTT. Amino acids: CASSPQLGGLNTEAFF.

The V call is TRBV9, the J call TRBJ2-1, with 8 bases matching TRBD1. CDR1 is SGDLS and CDR2 is YYNGEE in the germline V gene. The CDR3 contains 15 residues. V shed 0 bases, J shed 7 bases, and the junction held 6 bases outside the gene matches. The chain's CDR3 is CASSVAPTGVNEQFF. CDR3 nucleotide sequence: TGTGCCAGCAGCGTAGCTCCGACAGGGGTTAATGAGCAGTTCTTC.

The CDR3 DNA follows: TGCGCCAGCAGCCCAACAGGGGGAACCTCCTACGAGCAGTACTTC. This encodes CASSPTGGTSYEQYF. This chain uses TRBV5-1 with TRBJ2-7; 8 nucleotides line up with TRBD1. Unmatched junction bases numbered 6, after V lost 4 bases and J lost 0 bases. CDR3 size: 15 residues. The germline V gene has CDR1 SGHRS and CDR2 YFSETQ.

V usage is TRBV18 and J usage is TRBJ1-5; no reliable D call. Trimming removed 4 bases at V and 5 bases at J, with 15 bases between. The germline gives CDR1 KGHSH, CDR2 LQKENI. The CDR3 sequence is 15 residues long. The CDR3 here is CASSRGIDSYQPQHF. CDR3 nucleotide sequence: TGTGCCAGCTCACGAGGGATAGACTCGTATCAGCCCCAGCATTTT.

The chain links TRBV6-5 to TRBJ1-1, with no clear D. V was cut by 7 bases and J by 10 bases, with 16 bases left in between. Germline V lookup: CDR1 MNHEY, CDR2 SVGAGI. The CDR3 contains 12 residues. CDR3 region: CASKEQAPAAFF. CDR3 nucleotides: TGTGCCAGCAAGGAGCAAGCGCCGGCAGCTTTCTTT.

The genes are TRBV6-5 and TRBJ1-1, with 7 nucleotides matching TRBD1. The germline V gene encodes CDR1 MNHEY and CDR2 SVGAGI. The CDR3 is 12 amino acids. Germline trimming cut 6 bases from V and 4 bases from J; bases unmatched to any gene: 2. The CDR3 DNA follows: TGTGCCAGCAGACAGGGGAGCACTGAAGCTTTCTTT. Protein product: CASRQGSTEAFF.

This clone was detected a few times. The rearrangement uses TRBV7-2 and TRBJ1-1, with TRBD1 matching over 7 bases. The CDR3 loop spans 14 amino acids. After removal of 5 bases from V and 0 bases from J, the junction contained 3 bases not matched to a gene. In germline, CDR1 is SGHTA, CDR2 FQGNSA. This CDR3 reads CASSQGTVNTEAFF. The CDR3 bases are TGTGCCAGCAGCCAAGGGACAGTGAACACTGAAGCTTTCTTT.

The count of this clone is one. The genes are TRBV28 and TRBJ1-2, with 7 bases lining up with TRBD1. The CDR3 is made up of 13 amino acids. CDR1 and CDR2 (germline): MDHEN, SYDVKM. V was pared by 8 bases and J by 6 bases, with 9 bases of the junction left unmatched. The CDR3 sequence: CASAPGQQNGYTF. For the CDR3, the DNA is TGTGCCAGCGCCCCGGGACAGCAGAATGGCTACACCTTC.